Below are 8 T cell receptor beta chains sequenced from a single sample in a study of cytomegalovirus exposure and HLA in healthy donors. With 60 Vbeta and 13 Jbeta primers, the PCR was carried out. Method: immunoSEQ multiplex PCR; TCRdb's copy keeps in-frame clones and lacks some. The sample has about 210,000 clones; around 78% are singletons. Sequencing was performed on PBMCs. These receptors all stem from a boy aged 5-17 years in good health and CMV-seronegative.

In the case of this clone: Other DNA sequences from this sample encode an identical CDR3 as well. The rearrangement links TRBV19 to TRBJ2-1; D ambiguous. The CDR3 is 14 residues long. Trimming cost V 3 bases and J 0 bases, with 6 bases left between them. CDR1 and CDR2 from the germline V gene are LNHDA and SQIVND (reference sequence). CDR3 loop: CASSIRISYNEQFF. DNA for the CDR3: TGTGCCAGTAGTATCCGTATCTCCTACAATGAGCAGTTCTTC.

A few counts support this clone. The CDR3 spells CASRPGGRLNFEAFF. DNA for the CDR3: TGTGCCAGTAGGCCAGGGGGCCGTCTTAACTTTGAAGCTTTCTTT. The chain carries TRBV19 and TRBJ1-1, with 8 bases that match TRBD1. The CDR3 consists of 15 residues. Germline V lookup: CDR1 LNHDA, CDR2 SQIVND (reference sequence). With V trimmed by 6 bases and J by 7 bases, 13 bases remained unmatched.

V and J are TRBV10-3 and TRBJ1-1, with D perhaps TRBD1 (5 bases). Germline V lookup: CDR1 ENHRY, CDR2 SYGVKD. The V gene lost 6 bases and the J gene lost 4 bases, with 18 bases spanning the gap. The CDR3 runs 15 residues. The CDR3 bases are TGTGCCATCAGCATTCAGGAGTCCGGGGGCACTGAAGCTTTCTTT. This encodes CAISIQESGGTEAFF.

The chain's CDR3 is CASSVAGQGYNEQFF. CDR3 in DNA: TGTGCCAGCAGCGTCGCGGGACAGGGCTACAATGAGCAGTTCTTC. The chain employs TRBV9 and TRBJ2-1, with 9 bases fitting TRBD1. CDR3 size: 15 residues. Per germline, CDR1 SGDLS and CDR2 YYNGEE. The ends lost 2 bases at V and 3 bases at J; junction bases unmatched: 3. Combining the CDR3 with reference TRBV9 and TRBJ2-1 gives the whole variable domain DSGVTQTPKHLITATGQRVTLRCSPRSGDLSVYWYQQSLDQGLQFLIQYYNGEERAKGNILERFSAQQFPDLHSELNLSSLELGDSALYFCASSVAGQGYNEQFFGPGTRLTVL.

This chain links TRBV5-1 with TRBJ2-7; 8 nucleotides align to TRBD2. The CDR3 totals 14 residues. Germline trimming cut 5 bases from V and 1 base from J; bases unmatched to any gene: 5. Germline-derived CDR1 and CDR2 are SGHRS and YFSETQ. CDR3 amino acids: CASRTSGNSYEQYF. Written as DNA, the CDR3 is TGCGCCAGCAGAACTAGCGGCAATTCCTACGAGCAGTACTTC. The full variable domain, completed using reference TRBV5-1 and TRBJ2-7, is KAGVTQTPRYLIKTRGQQVTLSCSPISGHRSVSWYQQTPGQGLQFLFEYFSETQRNKGNFPGRFSGRQFSNSRSEMNVSTLELGDSALYLCASRTSGNSYEQYFGPGTRLTVT.

The chain couples TRBV10-1 to TRBJ2-3, with 8 nucleotides matching TRBD2. With V trimmed by 2 bases and J by 0 bases, 1 base remained unmatched. CDR1 and CDR2 (germline): WNHNN, SYGVQD (reference sequence). This CDR3 has 15 residues. CDR3: CASSEAGGSTDTQYF. The DNA for the CDR3 is TGCGCCAGCAGTGAGGCGGGGGGTAGCACAGATACGCAGTATTTT.

DNA of the CDR3: TGCAGCGTTCTAACTAGCGGGAGCTACGAGCAGTACTTC. Translated: CSVLTSGSYEQYF. The V gene is TRBV29-1, the J gene TRBJ2-7, with 11 bases lining up with TRBD2. With 5 bases clipped from V and 3 bases from J, the junction kept 3 bases outside the gene matches. This CDR3 spans 13 amino acids. Germline CDR1 SQVTM, CDR2 ANQGSEA.

The V call is TRBV5-1, the J call TRBJ1-1; 9 positions match TRBD1. CDR1 and CDR2 (germline): SGHRS, YFSETQ. The CDR3 covers 13 residues. Trimming took 3 bases from V and 10 from J; bases not matched to a gene: 7. CDR3 bases: TGCGCCAGCAGCTCATCCGGGGACAGGGCAGCTTTCTTT. Protein product: CASSSSGDRAAFF. Full variable domain (outside the CDR3, taken from reference TRBV5-1 and TRBJ1-1): KAGVTQTPRYLIKTRGQQVTLSCSPISGHRSVSWYQQTPGQGLQFLFEYFSETQRNKGNFPGRFSGRQFSNSRSEMNVSTLELGDSALYLCASSSSGDRAAFFGQGTRLTVV.